These T cell receptor beta chains were read from a single sample in a study of shared clonotypes between healthy human individuals. Some clones are missing from TCRdb's copy, which holds only in-frame ones; the method was immunoSEQ multiplex PCR. The sample lists over 2,000,000 clones; 90% to 95% were seen once. The sample taken for sequencing was naive CD8+ T cells from PBMCs. All receptors derive from a man aged 18 to 30 in good health. Some clones in this sample may be carry-over from other donors' samples. CDR3s include the opening cysteine and the closing phenylalanine or tryptophan. Fields, in order: clone size, CDR3 length, D gene, V gene, J gene, CDR3 DNA, CDR3 protein. D genes are given only for firm matches. Clone size appears in some rows only: once, few, many, or a class for an expanded clone.

abundance: .
len: 13
d_gene: .
v_gene: TRBV5-4
j_gene: TRBJ2-7
CDR3nt: TGTGCCAGCAGCGCCGGGGTCAAGGGCGAGCAGTACTTC
CDR3aa: CASSAGVKGEQYF

abundance: .
len: 14
d_gene: .
v_gene: TRBV28
j_gene: TRBJ1-2
CDR3nt: TGTGCCAGCAGTTTAACCAGGGGAAACTATGGCTACACCTTC
CDR3aa: CASSLTRGNYGYTF

abundance: .
len: 13
d_gene: .
v_gene: TRBV30
j_gene: TRBJ2-1
CDR3nt: TGTGCCTGGAGTCCTGGGCCGAACAATGAGCAGTTCTTC
CDR3aa: CAWSPGPNNEQFF

abundance: .
len: 14
d_gene: TRBD1
v_gene: TRBV10-3
j_gene: TRBJ1-2
CDR3nt: TGTGCCGCGCTCCGGGACAGGGAGTTCTATGGCTACACCTTC
CDR3aa: CAALRDREFYGYTF

abundance: .
len: 12
d_gene: TRBD2
v_gene: TRBV29-1
j_gene: TRBJ2-7
CDR3nt: TGCAGCGTTGAGGGGTTTGAGGGGAGGGAGTACTTC
CDR3aa: CSVEGFEGREYF

abundance: .
len: 14
d_gene: .
v_gene: TRBV7-9
j_gene: TRBJ2-3
CDR3nt: TGTGCCAGCAGCTTTGTACCGTCAATAGATACGCAGTATTTT
CDR3aa: CASSFVPSIDTQYF

abundance: few
len: 12
d_gene: .
v_gene: TRBV28
j_gene: TRBJ1-1
CDR3nt: TGTGCTATCGGGCGGTTGAACACTGAAGCTTTCTTT
CDR3aa: CAIGRLNTEAFF

abundance: .
len: 12
d_gene: TRBD1
v_gene: TRBV29-1
j_gene: TRBJ2-7
CDR3nt: TGCAGCGTCCGGGCAGGGGGCTACGAGCAGTACTTC
CDR3aa: CSVRAGGYEQYF

abundance: .
len: 15
d_gene: .
v_gene: TRBV5-6
j_gene: TRBJ1-1
CDR3nt: TGTGCCAGCAGCTGGGGATGGGCAGGGAGCACTGAAGCTTTCTTT
CDR3aa: CASSWGWAGSTEAFF

abundance: once
len: 14
d_gene: TRBD1
v_gene: TRBV6-1
j_gene: TRBJ1-2
CDR3nt: TGTGCCAGCAGAGCGACCAGGGGGTACTATGGCTACACCTTC
CDR3aa: CASRATRGYYGYTF

abundance: .
len: 15
d_gene: TRBD1
v_gene: TRBV27
j_gene: TRBJ2-7
CDR3nt: TGTGCCAGCAGCCCCAACAGGGGGACACCCTACGAGCAGTACTTC
CDR3aa: CASSPNRGTPYEQYF

abundance: .
len: 14
d_gene: .
v_gene: TRBV7-9
j_gene: TRBJ1-5
CDR3nt: TGTGCCAGCAGCTTTTCAGATAGCAATCAGCCCCAGCATTTT
CDR3aa: CASSFSDSNQPQHF

abundance: .
len: 14
d_gene: .
v_gene: TRBV2
j_gene: TRBJ2-7
CDR3nt: TGTGCCAGCAGTGCCGGGCCGGGGGTCTACGAGCAGTACTTC
CDR3aa: CASSAGPGVYEQYF

abundance: .
len: 15
d_gene: TRBD2
v_gene: TRBV6-4
j_gene: TRBJ2-1
CDR3nt: TGTGCCAGAAAGCGGGAGGTCCCTTATGGGCATGAGCAGTTCTTC
CDR3aa: CARKREVPYGHEQFF

abundance: .
len: 12
d_gene: .
v_gene: TRBV6-6
j_gene: TRBJ2-7
CDR3nt: TGTGCCAGCAGTTTATTGGGGTCGTGGCAGTACTTC
CDR3aa: CASSLLGSWQYF

abundance: .
len: 17
d_gene: TRBD2
v_gene: TRBV11-2
j_gene: TRBJ2-1
CDR3nt: TGTGCCAGCAGCTCAACTAGCGGGAGGGTATCCTACAATGAGCAGTTCTTC
CDR3aa: CASSSTSGRVSYNEQFF

abundance: .
len: 19
d_gene: TRBD1
v_gene: TRBV28
j_gene: TRBJ2-7
CDR3nt: TGTGCCAGCAGTTTAGAATGGGACAGCAAGTTGGAGCACTCCTACGAGCAGTACTTC
CDR3aa: CASSLEWDSKLEHSYEQYF

abundance: .
len: 13
d_gene: .
v_gene: TRBV9
j_gene: TRBJ2-2
CDR3nt: TGTGCCAGCAGCTCAGTTAGAGGCGGGGAGCTGTTTTTT
CDR3aa: CASSSVRGGELFF

abundance: .
len: 15
d_gene: TRBD2
v_gene: TRBV7-8
j_gene: TRBJ2-3
CDR3nt: TGTGCCAGCAGCTTAGGACTAGCCCTCACAGATACGCAGTATTTT
CDR3aa: CASSLGLALTDTQYF

abundance: .
len: 16
d_gene: .
v_gene: TRBV15
j_gene: TRBJ2-4
CDR3nt: TGTGCCACCAGCAGAGCTACTAGTGGAGGCTGGGACATTCAGTACTTC
CDR3aa: CATSRATSGGWDIQYF

abundance: .
len: 14
d_gene: TRBD1
v_gene: TRBV13
j_gene: TRBJ2-7
CDR3nt: TGTGCCAGCAGCTTCGAGGACAGGGGCGACGAGCAGTACTTC
CDR3aa: CASSFEDRGDEQYF

abundance: once
len: 12
d_gene: .
v_gene: TRBV27
j_gene: TRBJ2-7
CDR3nt: TGTGCCAGCAGTTTAGTGGGGAACGAGCAGTACTTC
CDR3aa: CASSLVGNEQYF

abundance: .
len: 14
d_gene: .
v_gene: TRBV27
j_gene: TRBJ2-1
CDR3nt: TGTGCCAGCAGCCCGGACAGCTCCTACAATGAGCAGTTCTTC
CDR3aa: CASSPDSSYNEQFF

abundance: .
len: 14
d_gene: .
v_gene: TRBV19
j_gene: TRBJ2-3
CDR3nt: TGTGCCAGTAGTATAGATCTGGACAACGATACGCAGTATTTT
CDR3aa: CASSIDLDNDTQYF

abundance: .
len: 12
d_gene: TRBD1
v_gene: TRBV5-4
j_gene: TRBJ2-7
CDR3nt: TGTGCCAGCAGCCCGACAGGGGATGAGCAGTACTTC
CDR3aa: CASSPTGDEQYF

abundance: .
len: 14
d_gene: TRBD1
v_gene: TRBV27
j_gene: TRBJ2-7
CDR3nt: TGTGCCAGCAGCAGGGACAGGGAGGGATACGAGCAGTACTTC
CDR3aa: CASSRDREGYEQYF

abundance: .
len: 20
d_gene: TRBD2
v_gene: TRBV7-8
j_gene: TRBJ2-7
CDR3nt: TGTGCCAGCAGCGACCGGACTAGCGGGCGGGGGAAATTGGGCCTCTACGAGCAGTACTTC
CDR3aa: CASSDRTSGRGKLGLYEQYF

abundance: .
len: 15
d_gene: .
v_gene: TRBV27
j_gene: TRBJ2-6
CDR3nt: TGTCCCTCGGGCCGCCCGTCCTCTGGGGCCAACGTCCTGACTTTC
CDR3aa: CPSGRPSSGANVLTF

abundance: .
len: 15
d_gene: .
v_gene: TRBV19
j_gene: TRBJ2-7
CDR3nt: TGTGCCAGTAGTCCCCGGGACACAAAATCCTACGAGCAGTACTTC
CDR3aa: CASSPRDTKSYEQYF

abundance: .
len: 10
d_gene: .
v_gene: TRBV29-1
j_gene: TRBJ2-1
CDR3nt: TGCAGCGTTGCGGGTGATGAGCAGTTCTTC
CDR3aa: CSVAGDEQFF

abundance: .
len: 15
d_gene: .
v_gene: TRBV16
j_gene: TRBJ2-7
CDR3nt: TGTGCCAGCAGCCTAGGGCCAGGGTCACTGGTCGAGCAGTACTTC
CDR3aa: CASSLGPGSLVEQYF

abundance: .
len: 13
d_gene: .
v_gene: TRBV27
j_gene: TRBJ1-1
CDR3nt: TGTGCCAGCAACCAGCGCACGGGCACTGAAGCTTTCTTT
CDR3aa: CASNQRTGTEAFF

abundance: .
len: 13
d_gene: .
v_gene: TRBV5-6
j_gene: TRBJ2-7
CDR3nt: TGTGCCAGCAGCTTGACGGGTCTGTACGAGCAGTACTTC
CDR3aa: CASSLTGLYEQYF

abundance: once
len: 18
d_gene: TRBD2
v_gene: TRBV11-2
j_gene: TRBJ2-1
CDR3nt: TGTGCCAGCAGCCCTCGGAAACTAGCGGTTAGCTCCTACAATGAGCAGTTCTTC
CDR3aa: CASSPRKLAVSSYNEQFF

abundance: .
len: 14
d_gene: TRBD2
v_gene: TRBV7-2
j_gene: TRBJ2-7
CDR3nt: TGTGCCAGCAGCAGATGGCGGGAGGACTACGAGCAGTACTTC
CDR3aa: CASSRWREDYEQYF

abundance: .
len: 14
d_gene: .
v_gene: TRBV11-2
j_gene: TRBJ2-7
CDR3nt: TGTGCCAGCAGCTTAGGGCACCCGCCAAACGAGCAGTACTTC
CDR3aa: CASSLGHPPNEQYF

abundance: .
len: 14
d_gene: .
v_gene: TRBV9
j_gene: TRBJ2-1
CDR3nt: TGTGCCAGCAGCGTAGATGCTACGTACAATGAGCAGTTCTTC
CDR3aa: CASSVDATYNEQFF

abundance: .
len: 14
d_gene: TRBD2
v_gene: TRBV4-1
j_gene: TRBJ2-7
CDR3nt: TGCGCCAGCAGCCCTAGCGGGAAATCCTACGAGCAGTACTTC
CDR3aa: CASSPSGKSYEQYF

abundance: .
len: 13
d_gene: .
v_gene: TRBV2
j_gene: TRBJ2-1
CDR3nt: TGTGCCAGCAGTGTCTGGTCCTACAATGAGCAGTTCTTC
CDR3aa: CASSVWSYNEQFF

abundance: .
len: 13
d_gene: .
v_gene: TRBV7-2
j_gene: TRBJ1-2
CDR3nt: TGTGCCAGCAGCCCCCCCCAAGGCTATGGCTACACCTTC
CDR3aa: CASSPPQGYGYTF

abundance: .
len: 15
d_gene: .
v_gene: TRBV4-2
j_gene: TRBJ1-2
CDR3nt: TGTGCCAGCAGCCAAGTGAAACGGGATTTTAGTGGCTACACCTTC
CDR3aa: CASSQVKRDFSGYTF

abundance: .
len: 15
d_gene: TRBD1
v_gene: TRBV19
j_gene: TRBJ2-1
CDR3nt: TGTGCCAGTAGTAAGGGGACAGGGTGGGACAATGAGCAGTTCTTC
CDR3aa: CASSKGTGWDNEQFF

abundance: .
len: 15
d_gene: .
v_gene: TRBV6-5
j_gene: TRBJ1-1
CDR3nt: TGTGCCAGCTGCGTACACAGCGGACTGAACACTGAAGCTTTCTTT
CDR3aa: CASCVHSGLNTEAFF

abundance: once
len: 14
d_gene: .
v_gene: TRBV28
j_gene: TRBJ1-1
CDR3nt: TGTGCCAGCAGTTTACTCTCCAGGGGAACTGAAGCTTTCTTT
CDR3aa: CASSLLSRGTEAFF

abundance: .
len: 15
d_gene: TRBD1
v_gene: TRBV5-6
j_gene: TRBJ1-2
CDR3nt: TGTGCCAGCAGCTCCGGGACAGGCCTTTTCTATGGCTACACCTTC
CDR3aa: CASSSGTGLFYGYTF

abundance: .
len: 14
d_gene: .
v_gene: TRBV30
j_gene: TRBJ2-2
CDR3nt: TGTGCCTGCACCTTGGGGGCCAACACCGGGGAGCTGTTTTTT
CDR3aa: CACTLGANTGELFF

abundance: once
len: 12
d_gene: TRBD1
v_gene: TRBV29-1
j_gene: TRBJ1-2
CDR3nt: TGCAGCGTGCCACAGGGGGACTATGGCTACACCTTC
CDR3aa: CSVPQGDYGYTF

abundance: once
len: 15
d_gene: .
v_gene: TRBV2
j_gene: TRBJ1-3
CDR3nt: TGTGCCAGCAGTGAGACACAGTTCACTGGAAACACCATATATTTT
CDR3aa: CASSETQFTGNTIYF

abundance: .
len: 16
d_gene: .
v_gene: TRBV9
j_gene: TRBJ2-1
CDR3nt: TGTGCCAGCAGCGTAGACGGGCGAATCGGGCACAATGAGCAGTTCTTC
CDR3aa: CASSVDGRIGHNEQFF

abundance: .
len: 16
d_gene: TRBD2
v_gene: TRBV28
j_gene: TRBJ2-3
CDR3nt: TGTGCCAGCAGTTCCCCGATCGGGAGGGGCACAGATACGCAGTATTTT
CDR3aa: CASSSPIGRGTDTQYF

abundance: .
len: 17
d_gene: TRBD2
v_gene: TRBV27
j_gene: TRBJ2-7
CDR3nt: TGTGCCAGCAGTTTACTCCTAGCGGGAGGGCCCTCCTACGAGCAGTACTTC
CDR3aa: CASSLLLAGGPSYEQYF

abundance: .
len: 13
d_gene: .
v_gene: TRBV27
j_gene: TRBJ2-1
CDR3nt: TGTGCCAGCAGTTTATCATGGGACAATGAGCAGTTCTTC
CDR3aa: CASSLSWDNEQFF

abundance: .
len: 18
d_gene: TRBD2
v_gene: TRBV28
j_gene: TRBJ2-1
CDR3nt: TGTGCCAGCAGTTTAGGACTAGCGGGAGGGAGCTCCTACAATGAGCAGTTCTTC
CDR3aa: CASSLGLAGGSSYNEQFF

abundance: .
len: 16
d_gene: .
v_gene: TRBV7-9
j_gene: TRBJ1-4
CDR3nt: TGTGCCAGCAGCTTAGAATCGGGCGGGCGAGGAGAAAAACTGTTTTTT
CDR3aa: CASSLESGGRGEKLFF

abundance: .
len: 15
d_gene: TRBD1
v_gene: TRBV6-5
j_gene: TRBJ1-3
CDR3nt: TGTGCCAGCAGATACCAGGGGGCGCATGGAAACACCATATATTTT
CDR3aa: CASRYQGAHGNTIYF

abundance: .
len: 13
d_gene: .
v_gene: TRBV9
j_gene: TRBJ2-7
CDR3nt: TGTGCCAGCAGCGTAGCTCTGGGCTACGAGCAGTACTTC
CDR3aa: CASSVALGYEQYF

abundance: once
len: 18
d_gene: .
v_gene: TRBV7-2
j_gene: TRBJ2-2
CDR3nt: TGTGCCAGCAGCTTAGGCTATCTTGCCCCAGAGAACACCGGGGAGCTGTTTTTT
CDR3aa: CASSLGYLAPENTGELFF

abundance: .
len: 14
d_gene: TRBD2
v_gene: TRBV7-2
j_gene: TRBJ2-7
CDR3nt: TGTGCCAGCAGCTTACTAGCGGGAGGCTACGAGCAGTACTTC
CDR3aa: CASSLLAGGYEQYF